These 28 T cell receptor beta chains were sequenced from one sample in a study of cytomegalovirus exposure and HLA in healthy donors (dated 2017 in TCRdb). Library method: the immunoSEQ multiplex PCR assay. A mixture of 60 forward primers for TCR Vbeta segments and 13 reverse primers for TCR Jbeta segments was used in the multiplex PCR. Held by TCRdb, this immuneACCESS table contains in-frame sequences only and omits some clones. Under half of the omission traces to an unresolved V gene where checked; the cause of the rest is unknown. Here the sample has 150,000 to 200,000 clones; over 75% occur a single time. The top ten clones comprise under 1.5% of the sample. The specimen was PBMCs. These receptors all come from a woman aged 30 to 39 in good health and CMV-seronegative.

The chain recombines TRBV5-1 with TRBJ1-1; possible D gene TRBD1, 6 bases. The germline CDR1 and CDR2 sequences are SGHRS and YFSETQ. V was trimmed by 6 bases and J by 2 bases, leaving 14 bases between them. The CDR3 sequence is 14 residues long. CDR3 protein: CASNTDRPNTEAFF. The CDR3 region has the DNA TGCGCCAGCAACACAGACAGGCCTAACACTGAAGCTTTCTTT.

The chain combines TRBV2 with TRBJ1-5; D gene ambiguous. Per the germline V gene, CDR1 is SNHLY and CDR2 is FYNNEI. CDR3 size: 13 residues. V dropped 1 base and J dropped 5 bases, with 6 bases sitting between them. The CDR3 nucleotides read TGTGCCAGCAGTGAAGACAGTTATCAGCCCCAGCATTTT. Translated, it gives CASSEDSYQPQHF.

This clone has just a few counts. The V and J genes are TRBV10-3 and TRBJ2-1; TRBD1 matches 8 bases. The CDR3 loop spans 17 amino acids. V dropped 3 bases and J dropped 5; count of bases not matched to a gene: 12. Germline assignment: CDR1 ENHRY and CDR2 SYGVKD. DNA of the CDR3: TGTGCCATCAGTGACCCGGGGACAGGTGAAAGGAACAATGAGCAGTTCTTC. Translation gives CAISDPGTGERNNEQFF.

The V call is TRBV11-3, the J call TRBJ1-6, with 8 bases that match TRBD1. Germline lookup yields CDR1 SGHNT and CDR2 YENEEA. V dropped 1 base and J dropped 13; count of bases not matched to a gene: 3. The CDR3 length is 13 residues. The CDR3 DNA is TGTGCCAGCAGCTTAGGTCAGGGGGCCCCCCTCCACTTT. This codes for CASSLGQGAPLHF.

This clone was observed a handful of times. The chain has TRBV5-8 and TRBJ1-5; D is perhaps TRBD1 (5 bases). CDR3 length: 15 amino acids. Germline CDR1 and CDR2: SGHTS and YDEGEE. The germline V and J ends were trimmed by 0 bases and 7 bases, with 14 bases remaining between them. The CDR3 DNA reads TGTGCCAGCAGCTTGGCCGGGGGGGACTACCAGCCCCAGCATTTT. As protein: CASSLAGGDYQPQHF.

This chain's CDR3 is CASSFRLITGETQYF. DNA of the CDR3: TGTGCCAGCAGCTTCCGTTTAATCACCGGGGAGACCCAGTACTTC. V is TRBV5-4 and J is TRBJ2-5; no clear D gene. This CDR3 has 15 amino acids. Germline-derived CDR1 and CDR2 are SGHNT and YYREEE (reference sequence). V dropped 2 bases and J dropped 5 bases, with 16 bases sitting between them.

This clone came up once. The rearrangement uses TRBV5-1 and TRBJ2-1; 7 positions match TRBD2. The CDR3 contains 14 residues. Per the germline V gene, CDR1 is SGHRS and CDR2 is YFSETQ. The V and J ends lost 2 bases and 5 bases, in that order; junction bases with no gene match: 4. CDR3 in DNA: TGCGCCAGCAGCTTAGCGGGGACTAACAATGAGCAGTTCTTC. Its translation is CASSLAGTNNEQFF.

The J gene is TRBJ1-5, the V gene TRBV30; D uncertain. Trimming shortened V by 1 base and J by 7 bases, and 8 bases separated the two germline ends. Looked up from germline, CDR1 is GTSNPN and CDR2 is SVGIG (reference sequence). The CDR3 runs to 12 residues. CDR3 in amino acids: CAWSGSLQPQHF. Here the CDR3 DNA reads TGTGCCTGGAGTGGCAGTTTGCAGCCCCAGCATTTT. The full variable domain, completed using reference TRBV30 and TRBJ1-5, is SQTIHQWPATLVQPVGSPLSLECTVEGTSNPNLYWYRQAAGRGLQLLFYSVGIGQISSEVPQNLSASRPQDRQFILSSKKLLLSDSGFYLCAWSGSLQPQHFGDGTRLSIL.

The chain uses TRBV4-1 and TRBJ1-2; 7 bases agree with TRBD1. The V and J ends lost 3 bases and 0 bases, in that order; junction bases with no gene match: 4. The CDR3 runs 15 residues. The germline V gene encodes CDR1 MGHRA and CDR2 YSYEKL. The CDR3 sequence is CASSHSGGTNYGYTF. The CDR3 bases are TGCGCCAGCAGCCATTCAGGGGGAACTAACTATGGCTACACCTTC.

In its sample, this clone was seen once. The chain combines TRBV6-6 with TRBJ2-7, with 10 bases fitting TRBD1. Losses at the gene ends were 2 bases for V and 0 bases for J; bases not matched to a gene: 4. This CDR3 is 16 amino acids long. CDR1 is MNHNY, CDR2 SVGAGI, per germline (reference sequence). The CDR3 protein is CASSYPRTGGSYEQYF. The CDR3, as DNA: TGTGCCAGCAGTTACCCAAGGACAGGGGGCTCCTACGAGCAGTACTTC.

V usage is TRBV2 and J usage is TRBJ2-7, with 10 bases fitting TRBD1. This CDR3 has 13 amino acids. The junction had 13 bases not matched to a gene; V was cut back by 11 bases and J by 9 bases. Per germline, CDR1 SNHLY and CDR2 FYNNEI. DNA of the CDR3: TGTGCCGGGGGACAGGGGTCCGGGATGGGGCAGTACTTC. Encoded protein: CAGGQGSGMGQYF.

Only one count was recorded for this clone. The V gene is TRBV5-6, the J gene TRBJ2-1; 9 positions match TRBD2. V was clipped by 1 base and J by 9 bases; unmatched bases: 8. The germline gives CDR1 SGHDT, CDR2 YYEEEE. The CDR3 length is 15 residues. The CDR3 DNA reads TGTGCCAGCAGCTTGCTGCGGGGGGGTCGGGGTGAGCAGTTCTTC. This sequence encodes CASSLLRGGRGEQFF.

The V call is TRBV18, the J call TRBJ2-3; 7 bases map to TRBD1. The J segment lost 3 bases and the V segment lost 8 bases, leaving 5 bases of the junction unmatched. Germline-derived CDR1 and CDR2 are KGHSH and LQKENI. The CDR3 runs 13 residues. This CDR3 reads CASAGGQTDTQYF. Written as DNA, the CDR3 is TGTGCCAGCGCAGGGGGACAAACAGATACGCAGTATTTT.

The V and J genes are TRBV18 and TRBJ1-1; 10 bases line up with TRBD1. J was trimmed by 4 bases and V by 2 bases; bases with no gene match: 7. There are 16 residues in the CDR3. Germline V CDR1 and CDR2: KGHSH, LQKENI. The CDR3 region has the DNA TGTGCCAGCTCACCAATGGACAGGGGGGTGGGCACTGAAGCTTTCTTT. Translating gives CASSPMDRGVGTEAFF. Complete variable domain (other parts from reference TRBV18 and TRBJ1-1): NAGVMQNPRHLVRRRGQEARLRCSPMKGHSHVYWYRQLPEEGLKFMVYLQKENIIDESGMPKERFSAEFPKEGPSILRIQQVVRGDSAAYFCASSPMDRGVGTEAFFGQGTRLTVV.

The chain has TRBV4-1 and TRBJ2-7; a possible D gene is TRBD2 (6 bases). The CDR3 has 15 amino acids. Germline-derived CDR1 and CDR2 are MGHRA and YSYEKL. Trimming removed 1 base from V and 1 base from J, with 11 bases in between. The DNA for the CDR3 is TGCGCCAGCAGCCAAGTGGGACTCGGGTCCTACGAGCAGTACTTC. Translated: CASSQVGLGSYEQYF.

A remark on this clone: A junction boundary mismatches the germline segment, possibly from a read error. J is TRBJ2-6 and V is TRBV6-4; D is possibly TRBD1 (5 bases). The germline CDR1 and CDR2 sequences are MRHNA and SNTAGT. The length of the CDR3 is 15 residues. This CDR3 reads CASSEDNSGANGLTF. Here the CDR3 DNA reads TGTGCCAGCAGTGAGGACAACTCTGGGGCCAACGGCCTGACTTTC.

This clone has only a few counts. The rearrangement links TRBV5-1 to TRBJ2-1; TRBD2 agrees at 7 bases. The CDR3 contains 15 residues. CDR1 SGHRS and CDR2 YFSETQ come from the germline V gene. V trimming: 0 bases; J trimming: 6 bases; junction bases outside the gene matches: 6. The CDR3 loop is CASSLGDYRLNEQFF. In nucleotides, the CDR3 is TGCGCCAGCAGCTTGGGGGACTATCGCCTCAATGAGCAGTTCTTC.

The chain uses TRBV28 and TRBJ1-1; 11 bases are a match to TRBD1. This CDR3 contains 16 residues. Germline assignment: CDR1 MDHEN and CDR2 SYDVKM. The V gene end was trimmed by 6 bases and the J gene end by 5 bases; junction bases not matched to a gene: 11. The DNA of the CDR3 is TGTGCCAGCAGATCCCCGGACAGGGGGCGGCAAACTGAAGCTTTCTTT. This codes for CASRSPDRGRQTEAFF.

The chain carries TRBV28 and TRBJ2-7; 9 positions match TRBD1. The germline gives CDR1 MDHEN, CDR2 SYDVKM. The CDR3 covers 15 residues. With 2 bases clipped from V and 3 bases from J, the junction kept 5 bases outside the gene matches. The CDR3 region is CASSLGGQGSYEQYF. The CDR3 DNA is TGTGCCAGCAGTTTAGGGGGACAGGGTAGCTACGAGCAGTACTTC.

This clone was observed once. The chain's CDR3 is CASSEVGGNTGELFF. The CDR3, as DNA: TGTGCCAGCAGTGAAGTAGGCGGGAACACCGGGGAGCTGTTTTTT. V and J are TRBV2 and TRBJ2-2; D unresolved. The germline V gene has CDR1 SNHLY and CDR2 FYNNEI. V was clipped by 1 base and J by 1 base, with 7 bases between them. The CDR3 is 15 amino acids.

This clone occurred a few times. The sample carries other DNA sequences with the same CDR3. This chain uses TRBV2 with TRBJ2-1, with 9 bases identical to TRBD2. V was pared by 6 bases and J by 4 bases, with 4 bases of the junction left unmatched. Germline values: CDR1 SNHLY, CDR2 FYNNEI. The CDR3 has 14 residues. The DNA of the CDR3 is TGTGCCAGCAGCGAGCGGGGGGCTTACAATGAGCAGTTCTTC. It specifies CASSERGAYNEQFF. Supplemented by reference TRBV2 and TRBJ2-1, the full variable domain reads EPEVTQTPSHQVTQMGQEVILRCVPISNHLYFYWYRQILGQKVEFLVSFYNNEISEKSEIFDDQFSVERPDGSNFTLKIRSTKLEDSAMYFCASSERGAYNEQFFGPGTRLTVL.

The gene calls are TRBV7-3 and TRBJ2-1; 7 bases align to TRBD2. This CDR3 has 15 amino acids. V dropped 2 bases and J dropped 4; count of bases not matched to a gene: 5. The germline V gene has CDR1 SGHTA and CDR2 FQGTGA. This chain's CDR3 is CASSLYGGNYNEQFF. The DNA for the CDR3 is TGTGCCAGCAGCTTATACGGGGGGAATTACAATGAGCAGTTCTTC.

The V call is TRBV6-5, the J call TRBJ2-7, with 11 bases aligning to TRBD2. J was trimmed by 4 bases and V by 5 bases; bases with no gene match: 4. The CDR3 loop spans 14 amino acids. Germline lookup yields CDR1 MNHEY and CDR2 SVGAGI. The CDR3 DNA is TGTGCCAGCAGTCTAGCGGGGGGCCCTTACGAGCAGTACTTC. It codes for CASSLAGGPYEQYF.

Concerning this clone: At the DNA level, this CDR3 is encoded by other sequences in the same sample as well. The chain combines TRBV2 with TRBJ1-1; TRBD1 agrees at 7 bases. The junction had 5 bases not matched to a gene; V was cut back by 8 bases and J by 2 bases. The germline V gene encodes CDR1 SNHLY and CDR2 FYNNEI. The CDR3 length is 13 residues. CDR3 sequence (DNA): TGTGCCAGCCGGGGACAGCCTAACACTGAAGCTTTCTTT. This encodes CASRGQPNTEAFF.

This chain connects TRBV2 to TRBJ1-1; perhaps TRBD1 as D (5 bases). This CDR3 is 14 amino acids long. The V and J ends lost 8 bases and 6 bases respectively, with 19 bases between them. Germline CDR1 and CDR2: SNHLY and FYNNEI. The CDR3 sequence: CASPLGPEGAEAFF. CDR3 coding DNA: TGTGCCAGCCCGCTAGGGCCCGAAGGGGCTGAAGCTTTCTTT.

This clone was detected many times. This sequence joins TRBV19 and TRBJ1-2; D ambiguous. Germline V gene data show CDR1 as LNHDA and CDR2 as SQIVND (reference sequence). The V end was cut by 3 bases, the J end by 3 bases, with 8 bases between. The CDR3 is 13 amino acids. The CDR3 loop reads CASSIGLDYGYTF. In DNA, the CDR3 is TGTGCCAGTAGTATCGGTTTGGACTATGGCTACACCTTC.

The chain carries TRBV28 and TRBJ2-1; D perhaps matches TRBD1 (6 bases). Between the trimmed V and J ends, which lost 1 base and 4 bases, there was a span of 8 bases. Germline V gives CDR1 MDHEN, CDR2 SYDVKM. The CDR3 has 14 residues. CDR3 in DNA: TGTGCCAGCAGTTTATCCGGACAGTACAATGAGCAGTTCTTC. Its translation: CASSLSGQYNEQFF. The complete variable domain, with remaining parts taken from reference TRBV28 and TRBJ2-1, reads DVKVTQSSRYLVKRTGEKVFLECVQDMDHENMFWYRQDPGLGLRLIYFSYDVKMKEKGDIPEGYSVSREKKERFSLILESASTNQTSMYLCASSLSGQYNEQFFGPGTRLTVL.

V is TRBV30 and J is TRBJ1-2; D is unclear. V was shortened by 6 bases and J by 5 bases, with 13 bases between the two germline ends. This CDR3 is 12 amino acids long. Germline CDR1 reads GTSNPN; CDR2 reads SVGIG (reference sequence). The CDR3 nucleotides read TGTGCCTGCCATAGTCTGTTATATGGCTACACCTTC. Translating it yields CACHSLLYGYTF.